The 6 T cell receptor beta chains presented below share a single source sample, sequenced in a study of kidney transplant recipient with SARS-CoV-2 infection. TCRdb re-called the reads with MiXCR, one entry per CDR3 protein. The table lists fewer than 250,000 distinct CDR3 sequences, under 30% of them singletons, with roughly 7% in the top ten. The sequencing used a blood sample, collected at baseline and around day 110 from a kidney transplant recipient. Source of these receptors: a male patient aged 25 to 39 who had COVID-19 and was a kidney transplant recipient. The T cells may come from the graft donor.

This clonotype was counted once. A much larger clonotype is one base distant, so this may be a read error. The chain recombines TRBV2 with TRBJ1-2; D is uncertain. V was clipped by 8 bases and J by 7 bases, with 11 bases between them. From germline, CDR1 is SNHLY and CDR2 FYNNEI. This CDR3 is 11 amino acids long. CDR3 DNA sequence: TGTGCCAGCGTATTGGGGTGTGGCTACACCTTC. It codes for CASVLGCGYTF.

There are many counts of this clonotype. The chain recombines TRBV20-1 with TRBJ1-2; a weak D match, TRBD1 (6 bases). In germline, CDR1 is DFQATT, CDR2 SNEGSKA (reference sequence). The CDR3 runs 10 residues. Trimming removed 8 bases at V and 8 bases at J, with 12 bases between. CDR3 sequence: CSITGNGYTF. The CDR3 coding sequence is TGCAGTATTACAGGGAACGGCTACACCTTC.

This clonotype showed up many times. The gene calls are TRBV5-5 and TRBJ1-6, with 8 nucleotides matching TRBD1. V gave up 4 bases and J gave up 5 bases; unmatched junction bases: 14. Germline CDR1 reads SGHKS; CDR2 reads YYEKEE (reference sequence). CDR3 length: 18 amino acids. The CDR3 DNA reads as TGTGCCAGCAGCCGACAACCACGGCAGGGGGCCGATAATTCACCCCTCCACTTT. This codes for CASSRQPRQGADNSPLHF.

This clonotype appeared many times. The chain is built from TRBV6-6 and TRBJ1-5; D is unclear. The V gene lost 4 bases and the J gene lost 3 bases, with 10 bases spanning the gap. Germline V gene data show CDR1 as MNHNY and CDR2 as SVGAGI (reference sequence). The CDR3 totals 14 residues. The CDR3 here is CASSSTEFNQPQHF. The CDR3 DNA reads TGTGCCAGCAGTTCTACAGAGTTCAATCAGCCCCAGCATTTT.

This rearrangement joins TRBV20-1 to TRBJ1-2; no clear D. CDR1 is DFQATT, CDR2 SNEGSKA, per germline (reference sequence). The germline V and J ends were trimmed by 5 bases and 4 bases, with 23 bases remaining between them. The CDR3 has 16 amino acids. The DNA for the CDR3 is TGCAGTGCTGGCAGAAAGCTGTTTCGAAAGACCTATGGCTACACCTTC. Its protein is CSAGRKLFRKTYGYTF.

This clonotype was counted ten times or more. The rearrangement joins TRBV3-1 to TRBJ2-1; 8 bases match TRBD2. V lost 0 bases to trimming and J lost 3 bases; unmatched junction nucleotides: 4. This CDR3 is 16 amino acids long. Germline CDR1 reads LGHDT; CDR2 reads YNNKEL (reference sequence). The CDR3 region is CASSQDPAGGYNEQFF. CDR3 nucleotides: TGTGCCAGCAGCCAAGATCCGGCGGGAGGCTACAATGAGCAGTTCTTC.